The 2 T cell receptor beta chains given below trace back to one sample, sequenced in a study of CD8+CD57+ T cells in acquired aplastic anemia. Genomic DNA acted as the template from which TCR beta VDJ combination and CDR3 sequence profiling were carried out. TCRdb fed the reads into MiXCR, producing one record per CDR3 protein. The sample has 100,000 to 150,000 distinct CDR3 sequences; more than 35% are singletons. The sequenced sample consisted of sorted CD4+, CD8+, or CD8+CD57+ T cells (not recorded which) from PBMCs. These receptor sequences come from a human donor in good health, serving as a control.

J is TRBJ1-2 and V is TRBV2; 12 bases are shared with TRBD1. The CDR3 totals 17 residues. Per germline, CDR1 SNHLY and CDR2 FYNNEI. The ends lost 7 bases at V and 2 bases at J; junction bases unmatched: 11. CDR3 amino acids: CASIFQGGTGGNYGYTF. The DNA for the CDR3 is TGTGCCAGCATCTTTCAGGGAGGGACAGGGGGCAACTATGGCTACACCTTC.

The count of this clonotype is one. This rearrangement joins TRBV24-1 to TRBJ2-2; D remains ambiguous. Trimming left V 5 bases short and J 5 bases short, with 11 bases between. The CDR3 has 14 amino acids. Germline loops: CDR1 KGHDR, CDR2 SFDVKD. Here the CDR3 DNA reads TGTGCCACCAGTGCGGGCAGATTTACCGGGGAGCTGTTTTTT. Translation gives CATSAGRFTGELFF.